This TCR beta chain is from a study of blood T cell repertoires in COVID-19. Study at large: Spain, Italy and the United States supplied samples that represented acute and convalescent COVID-19.

Measured with immunoSEQ multiplex PCR; TCRdb has only the in-frame clones, and not every one. Of under 65,000 clones detected, around 88% appear once; the ten largest clones hold 1.3%. This CDR3 region has 11 residues. Sequences were obtained from peripheral blood. This chain links TRBV21-1 with TRBJ2-5; the D call TRBD2 from the table was never checked on the DNA. TRBV21-1 is labeled a pseudogene. This sequence originates from a man in his 60s with acute or convalescent COVID-19. As DNA, the CDR3 is TGTGCCAGGGGGAGACGGGAGACCCAGTACTTC. Amino acid sequence: CARGRRETQYF.